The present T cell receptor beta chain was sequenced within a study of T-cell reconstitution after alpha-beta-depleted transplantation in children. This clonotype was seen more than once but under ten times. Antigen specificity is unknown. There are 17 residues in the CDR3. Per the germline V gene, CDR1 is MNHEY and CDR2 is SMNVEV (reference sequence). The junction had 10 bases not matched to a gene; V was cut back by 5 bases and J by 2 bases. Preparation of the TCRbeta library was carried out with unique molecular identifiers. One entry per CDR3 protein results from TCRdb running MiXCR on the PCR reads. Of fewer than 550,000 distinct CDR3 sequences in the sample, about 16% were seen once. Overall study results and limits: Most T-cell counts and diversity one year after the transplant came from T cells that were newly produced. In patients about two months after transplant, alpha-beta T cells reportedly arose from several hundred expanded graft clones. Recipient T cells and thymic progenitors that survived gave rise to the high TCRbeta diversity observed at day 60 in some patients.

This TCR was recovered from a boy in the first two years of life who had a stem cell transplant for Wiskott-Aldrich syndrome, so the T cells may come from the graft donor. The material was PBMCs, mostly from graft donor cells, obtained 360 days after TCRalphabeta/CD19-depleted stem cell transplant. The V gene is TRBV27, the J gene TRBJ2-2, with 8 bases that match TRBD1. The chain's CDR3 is CASSPKTGADNTGELFF. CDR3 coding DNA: TGTGCCAGCAGTCCAAAGACAGGGGCGGATAACACCGGGGAGCTGTTTTTT.